The T cell receptor beta chain described here comes from a study of long-term antiretroviral therapy in people with HIV. Study outcomes and limitations: Pre-ART clonal expansions dominated every time point's repertoire. Blood in the study was drawn between the mid-2000s and the late 2010s, possibly under older ART regimens, which may be less effective than current ones.

Concerning this clone itself: The antigen is undetermined.

CDR3 size: 14 residues. Trimming took off 3 bases at V and 11 bases at J, with 19 bases between the two ends. Germline CDR1 MDHEN, CDR2 SYDVKM. The authors ran the immunoSEQ assay, v3.0, at survey level. Samples were sequenced targeting about 35,000-55,000 T-cell genomes each. Sequencing was performed with immunoSEQ multiplex PCR; in TCRdb, only in-frame clones are kept and a portion is missing. The sample yields 27,000 or so clones, approximately 83% seen once. The V and J genes are TRBV28 and TRBJ1-1; possible D gene TRBD1, 5 bases. This receptor was taken from a man between 45 and 60 years old with HIV. The sample here was unsorted PBMCs, taken 1.2 years after starting antiretroviral therapy. The chain's CDR3 is CASSFGRGPLEAFF. The CDR3 bases are TGTGCCAGCAGTTTCGGGAGGGGACCCCTTGAGGCTTTCTTT.